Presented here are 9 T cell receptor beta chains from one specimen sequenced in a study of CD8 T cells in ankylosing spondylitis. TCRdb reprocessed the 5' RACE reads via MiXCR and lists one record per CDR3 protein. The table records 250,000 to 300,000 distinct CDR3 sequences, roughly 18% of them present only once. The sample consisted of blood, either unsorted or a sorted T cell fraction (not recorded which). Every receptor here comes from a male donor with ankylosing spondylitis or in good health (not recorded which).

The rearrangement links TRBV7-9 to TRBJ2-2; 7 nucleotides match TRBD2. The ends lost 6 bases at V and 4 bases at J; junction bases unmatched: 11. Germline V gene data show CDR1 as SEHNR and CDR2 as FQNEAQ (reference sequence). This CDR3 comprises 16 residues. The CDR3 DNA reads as TGTGCCAGCAGTCCAGAGATTCTAGCGGTCACCGGGGAGCTGTTTTTT. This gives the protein CASSPEILAVTGELFF.

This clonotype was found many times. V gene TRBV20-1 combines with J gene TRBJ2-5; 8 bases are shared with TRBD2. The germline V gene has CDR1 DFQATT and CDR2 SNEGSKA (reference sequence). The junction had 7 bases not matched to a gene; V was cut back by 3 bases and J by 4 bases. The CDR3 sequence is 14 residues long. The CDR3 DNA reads TGCAGTGCTAGCGGGAGGGCCGGTCGAGAGACCCAGTACTTC. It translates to CSASGRAGRETQYF.

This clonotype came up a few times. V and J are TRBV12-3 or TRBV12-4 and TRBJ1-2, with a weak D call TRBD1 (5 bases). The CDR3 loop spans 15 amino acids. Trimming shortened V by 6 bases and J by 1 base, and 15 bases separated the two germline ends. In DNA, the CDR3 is TGTGCCAGCAGCCCCGACAGCGACGTTAACTATGGCTACACCTTC. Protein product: CASSPDSDVNYGYTF.

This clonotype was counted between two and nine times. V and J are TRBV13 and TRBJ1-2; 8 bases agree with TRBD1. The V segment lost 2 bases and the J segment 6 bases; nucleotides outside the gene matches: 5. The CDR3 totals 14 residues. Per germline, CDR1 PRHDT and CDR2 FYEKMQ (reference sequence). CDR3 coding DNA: TGTGCCAGCAGCTTATACCAGGGGGCCCATGGCTACACCTTC. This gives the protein CASSLYQGAHGYTF.

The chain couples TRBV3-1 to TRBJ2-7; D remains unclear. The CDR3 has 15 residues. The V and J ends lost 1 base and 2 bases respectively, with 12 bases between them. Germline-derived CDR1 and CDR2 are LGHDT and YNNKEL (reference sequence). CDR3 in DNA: TGTGCCAGCAGCCAAGTTTTCGGGTCTACCTACGAGCAGTACTTC. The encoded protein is CASSQVFGSTYEQYF.

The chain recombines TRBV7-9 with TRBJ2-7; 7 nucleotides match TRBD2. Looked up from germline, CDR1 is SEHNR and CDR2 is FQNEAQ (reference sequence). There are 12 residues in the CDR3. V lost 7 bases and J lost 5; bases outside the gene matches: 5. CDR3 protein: CASTAGWHEQYF. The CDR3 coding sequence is TGTGCCAGCACAGCGGGATGGCACGAGCAGTACTTC.

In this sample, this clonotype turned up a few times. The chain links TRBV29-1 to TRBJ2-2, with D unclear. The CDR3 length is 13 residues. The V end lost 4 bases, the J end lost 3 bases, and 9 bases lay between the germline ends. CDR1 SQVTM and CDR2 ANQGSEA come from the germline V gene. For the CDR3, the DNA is TGCAGCGTTGTTCGGTCTGACACCGGGGAGCTGTTTTTT. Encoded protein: CSVVRSDTGELFF.

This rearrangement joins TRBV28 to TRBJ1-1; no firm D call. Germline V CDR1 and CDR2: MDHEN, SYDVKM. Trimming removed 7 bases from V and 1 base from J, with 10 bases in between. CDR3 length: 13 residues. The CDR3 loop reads CASTPRGNTEAFF. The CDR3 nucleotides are TGTGCCAGCACCCCGAGAGGGAACACTGAAGCTTTCTTT. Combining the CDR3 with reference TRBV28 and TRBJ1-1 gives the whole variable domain DVKVTQSSRYLVKRTGEKVFLECVQDMDHENMFWYRQDPGLGLRLIYFSYDVKMKEKGDIPEGYSVSREKKERFSLILESASTNQTSMYLCASTPRGNTEAFFGQGTRLTVV.

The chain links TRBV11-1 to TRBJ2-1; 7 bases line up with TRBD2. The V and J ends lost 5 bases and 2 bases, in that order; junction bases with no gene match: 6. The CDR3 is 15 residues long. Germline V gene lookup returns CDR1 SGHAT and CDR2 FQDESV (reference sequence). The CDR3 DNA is TGTGCCAGCAGCCGTATCGGGACTACCTACAATGAGCAGTTCTTC. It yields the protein CASSRIGTTYNEQFF. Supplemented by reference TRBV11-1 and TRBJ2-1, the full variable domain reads EAEVAQSPRYKITEKSQAVAFWCDPISGHATLYWYRQILGQGPELLVQFQDESVVDDSQLPKDRFSAERLKGVDSTLKIQPAELGDSAMYLCASSRIGTTYNEQFFGPGTRLTVL.